This T cell receptor (beta chain) derives from a study of CD8 T cells in Susac syndrome. V shed 5 bases, J shed 6 bases, and the junction held 8 bases outside the gene matches. This CDR3 spans 15 amino acids. The germline V gene has CDR1 SGHRS and CDR2 YFSETQ. The RNA input was roughly 0.45 to 1 ug, and it was reverse transcribed with random hexamers. Multiplex immunoSEQ PCR targeted 54 Vbeta and 13 Jbeta TCR beta segments. TCRdb reprocessed the immunoSEQ multiplex PCR reads via MiXCR and lists one record per CDR3 protein. The data contain about 120,000 distinct CDR3 sequences, roughly 90% of them singletons. The study's findings and limits: The study conceded that its TCR sequencing and HLA analysis involved relatively few individuals.

Points on this clonotype: Its antigen remains unidentified.

Sequenced input: CD8+ T cells from PBMCs. The receptor was isolated from a human donor in good health. The V and J genes are TRBV5-1 and TRBJ2-5; 12 bases align to TRBD1. The DNA of the CDR3 is TGCGCCAGCAGTCCCGGGACAGGGGGCTGGAAGACCCAGTACTTC. It yields the protein CASSPGTGGWKTQYF.